The 29 T cell receptor beta chains listed next were all sequenced from one sample in a study of CXCR3-negative and CXCR3-positive naive CD8 T cells. UMI-labeled 5' RACE yielded the TRB cDNA libraries. Each CDR3 protein gets one entry in TCRdb, which reprocessed the 5' RACE reads and gives no DNA. The specimen's table records 45,000 to 75,000 distinct CDR3 sequences. The material sequenced was naive CXCR3- CD8+ T cells from blood. Described subset: CD45RO-CCR7+CD27+CD95- naive CD8+ T cells lacking CXCR3 (TNR3-). Every receptor here comes from a human donor in good health. Some clones in this sample may be carry-over from other donors' samples.

The chain carries TRBV29-1 and TRBJ2-7; TCRdb's D call, TRBD2, is unchecked because there is no DNA. In germline, CDR1 is SQVTM, CDR2 ANQGSEA. The CDR3 is made up of 12 amino acids. This CDR3 reads CSVHPEGAEQYF.

The chain carries TRBV4-3 and TRBJ2-7; TCRdb's D call, TRBD1, is unchecked because there is no DNA. CDR3 length: 16 amino acids. The germline CDR1 and CDR2 sequences are LGHNA and YSLEER. CDR3 sequence: CASSQDQGTPSYEQYF.

The chain links TRBV4-3 to TRBJ2-3. Germline loops: CDR1 LGHNA, CDR2 YSLEER. The CDR3 has 17 amino acids. CDR3 residues: CASSQAILTFSTDTQYF.

This chain connects TRBV9 to TRBJ1-5; TCRdb's D gene call, TRBD1, goes unchecked for lack of DNA. This CDR3 is 14 amino acids long. Germline V lookup: CDR1 SGDLS, CDR2 YYNGEE. CDR3 region: CASSPTGYVQPQHF.

The V call is TRBV4-3, the J call TRBJ2-6; with no DNA, the TCRdb D assignment of TRBD1 cannot be verified. The CDR3 loop spans 16 amino acids. The germline V gene has CDR1 LGHNA and CDR2 YSLEER. This CDR3 reads CASSSGARAGANVLTF.

This chain uses TRBV29-1 with TRBJ2-2. The CDR3 has 16 residues. Looked up from germline, CDR1 is SQVTM and CDR2 is ANQGSEA. CDR3 loop: CSVRGTGARNTGELFF.

The chain is built from TRBV29-1 and TRBJ2-5; TCRdb proposes TRBD2, but this gene call is untestable without DNA. The CDR3 has 14 amino acids. Germline V gives CDR1 SQVTM, CDR2 ANQGSEA. CDR3 in amino acids: CSVKERGGGETQYF.

This rearrangement joins TRBV29-1 to TRBJ2-1; TCRdb calls TRBD1, which cannot be checked without DNA. The CDR3 has 12 residues. Germline CDR1 is SQVTM and CDR2 is ANQGSEA. CDR3 protein: CSVTGARDEQFF.

The rearrangement uses TRBV12-3 or TRBV12-4 and TRBJ2-3; as DNA is missing, the TRBD1 call by TCRdb cannot be tested. CDR3 length: 14 residues. The CDR3 is CASTLQGPTDTQYF.

This chain links TRBV29-1 with TRBJ2-7; TCRdb proposes TRBD1, but this gene call is untestable without DNA. The CDR3 length is 13 residues. CDR1 is SQVTM, CDR2 ANQGSEA, per germline. CDR3 protein: CSVEGGATYEQYF.

The chain employs TRBV7-9 and TRBJ2-3; TCRdb reports TRBD2, a call that lacks DNA to check it against. The CDR3 contains 17 residues. CDR1 and CDR2 (germline): SEHNR, FQNEAQ (reference sequence). CDR3 sequence: CASSKRLLAGGTDAQYF.

The chain recombines TRBV28 with TRBJ2-5; TCRdb's D gene call, TRBD2, goes unchecked for lack of DNA. CDR1 and CDR2 from the germline V gene are MDHEN and SYDVKM. CDR3 length: 13 residues. The CDR3 spells CASSYSGQETQYF.

This sequence joins TRBV27 and TRBJ2-3; TCRdb picks TRBD1, but there is no DNA to check that call. This CDR3 comprises 14 residues. In germline, CDR1 is MNHEY, CDR2 SMNVEV (reference sequence). The CDR3: CASSFGQGMDTQYF.

The chain joins TRBV5-6 to TRBJ2-7. The CDR3 has 14 residues. Germline CDR1 reads SGHDT; CDR2 reads YYEEEE. Here the CDR3 reads CASSLAQETYEQYF.

The chain employs TRBV2 and TRBJ1-1. CDR1 and CDR2 from the germline V gene are SNHLY and FYNNEI. The CDR3 is 11 amino acids. CDR3 sequence: CANGGPTEAFF.

The rearrangement joins TRBV6-5 to TRBJ2-7; the D gene TCRdb calls, TRBD1, cannot be checked with no DNA. This CDR3 is 18 amino acids long. The V gene's germline CDR1 is MNHEY and CDR2 SVGAGI. The CDR3 sequence: CASSYQMDSGTGIYEQYF.

This sequence joins TRBV5-1 and TRBJ2-5; TCRdb reports TRBD2, a call that lacks DNA to check it against. CDR1 and CDR2 from the germline V gene are SGHRS and YFSETQ. This CDR3 contains 16 residues. CDR3 amino acids: CASSSVRTSGEETQYF.

Here the CDR3 reads CASSYSGSNQPQHF. The rearrangement uses TRBV6-2 or TRBV6-3 and TRBJ1-5. Looked up from germline, CDR1 is MNHEY and CDR2 is SVGEGT. The CDR3 contains 14 residues.

The J gene is TRBJ2-2, the V gene TRBV7-8; TCRdb returns TRBD2, unconfirmable since there is no DNA. CDR3 size: 16 residues. Germline CDR1 is SGHVS and CDR2 is FQNEAQ. CDR3 protein: CASSLEAGALGGELFF.

V and J are TRBV12-3 or TRBV12-4 and TRBJ2-7; the TCRdb call, TRBD1, lacks DNA for checking. This CDR3 is 15 amino acids long. CDR3 region: CASSEVVSGFHEQYF.

The V gene is TRBV5-5, the J gene TRBJ1-1. This CDR3 has 14 residues. CDR1 is SGHKS, CDR2 YYEKEE, per germline (reference sequence). The CDR3 sequence is CASSLTAVGSEAFF.

The V call is TRBV29-1, the J call TRBJ2-1; TCRdb's D call of TRBD1 is untestable without DNA. Germline V gene sequence: CDR1 SQVTM, CDR2 ANQGSEA. This CDR3 contains 16 residues. The CDR3 loop reads CSVDAVRDRGMYEQFF.

CDR3 region: CASSFELAGGDEQFF. The rearrangement uses TRBV27 and TRBJ2-1; TCRdb reports TRBD2, a call that lacks DNA to check it against. The CDR3 sequence is 15 residues long. Germline lookup yields CDR1 MNHEY and CDR2 SMNVEV (reference sequence).

The J gene is TRBJ1-5, the V gene TRBV28. Germline assignment: CDR1 MDHEN and CDR2 SYDVKM. The CDR3 is 12 residues long. Here the CDR3 reads CANSALGQPQHF.

The V and J genes are TRBV15 and TRBJ1-6. CDR3 size: 13 residues. The germline gives CDR1 LNHNV, CDR2 YYDKDF (reference sequence). This CDR3 reads CATSLRENSPLHF.

The rearrangement uses TRBV11-3 and TRBJ2-7; TCRdb proposes TRBD1, but this gene call is untestable without DNA. Germline V gives CDR1 SGHNT, CDR2 YENEEA. The length of the CDR3 is 12 residues. CDR3 residues: CASSLAGNEQYF.

This chain links TRBV29-1 with TRBJ2-1; no DNA is available, so the TRBD2 call from TCRdb remains unchecked. CDR3 length: 13 residues. Germline assignment: CDR1 SQVTM and CDR2 ANQGSEA. The CDR3 is CSGIAGTYNEQFF.

The chain employs TRBV29-1 and TRBJ2-3. The CDR3 is 13 amino acids. CDR1 SQVTM and CDR2 ANQGSEA come from the germline V gene. CDR3 residues: CSVASLRADTQYF.

The chain joins TRBV7-9 to TRBJ2-1; the D call from TCRdb, TRBD2, cannot be confirmed without DNA. The CDR3 is made up of 19 amino acids. Germline values: CDR1 SEHNR, CDR2 FQNEAQ (reference sequence). CDR3 sequence: CASSLSPYTVAGKGNEQFF.